This T cell receptor beta chain was recorded in a study of T cell repertoires in cytomegalovirus infection. Across the whole study: CMV infection together with matching HLA type was indicated by public TCR beta signatures. Notes on the study in general: Clonotype analysis showed dominance of the ex vivo response by HLA-C-restricted CMV-specific TCR beta clonotypes. Adding up the frequency of public TCR beta families identified people who carried CMV plus the relevant HLA.

TCRdb processed the reads anew with MiXCR; each CDR3 protein has one entry. This sample has around 240,000 distinct CDR3 sequences, with about 23% found just once. With respect to this clonotype: The antigen remains unidentified.

The specimen was CD8+ T cells from PBMCs. This sequence originates from a human donor in good health (CMV status not recorded). Some clones in this sample may be carry-over from other donors' samples.

The CDR3 DNA reads as TGTGCCAGCAGCGAAGGACAGGGAACAGCTGCAGACGAGCAGTTCTTC. Translation gives CASSEGQGTAADEQFF. This rearrangement joins TRBV7-9 to TRBJ2-1; 8 bases agree with TRBD1. The germline V gene has CDR1 SEHNR and CDR2 FQNEAQ (reference sequence). V was clipped by 5 bases and J by 10 bases; unmatched bases: 16. This CDR3 is 16 amino acids long.